These 23 T cell receptor beta chains were all obtained from the same sample, sequenced in a study of T cells after yellow fever vaccination. TCRdb redid the calling of the 5' RACE reads with MiXCR, one entry per CDR3 protein. The sample has 250,000 to 400,000 distinct CDR3 sequences, around 4.5% seen once. The sample in question was PBMCs, obtained 15 days after the yellow fever booster vaccination. The receptors stem from a man between 18 and 35 years old who received the YFV17D yellow fever vaccine.

The genes are TRBV20-1 and TRBJ1-3; 7 nucleotides align to TRBD1. Germline CDR1 and CDR2: DFQATT and SNEGSKA (reference sequence). CDR3 length equals 14 residues. The V gene end was trimmed by 6 bases and the J gene end by 2 bases; junction bases not matched to a gene: 7. The CDR3 here is CSAKSGTAGNTIYF. CDR3 DNA: TGCAGTGCCAAATCCGGGACAGCTGGAAACACCATATATTTT.

This clonotype came up many times. The rearrangement joins TRBV27 to TRBJ1-1; no reliable D call. The length of the CDR3 is 12 residues. V was trimmed by 4 bases and J by 1 base, leaving 4 bases between them. The V gene's germline CDR1 is MNHEY and CDR2 SMNVEV (reference sequence). The CDR3 spells CASSSKNTEAFF. Here the CDR3 DNA reads TGTGCCAGCAGTTCGAAGAACACTGAAGCTTTCTTT.

This clonotype was counted ten times or more. The chain uses TRBV12-3 or TRBV12-4 and TRBJ1-3; no clear D gene. The CDR3 consists of 14 residues. V lost 4 bases and J lost 4, with 11 bases in between. The CDR3 loop is CASSSLGFGNTIYF. The CDR3 nucleotides read TGTGCCAGCAGTTCCCTGGGATTCGGAAACACCATATATTTT.

This clonotype occurred many times. This sequence joins TRBV9 and TRBJ1-1, with 7 positions matching TRBD1. Germline CDR1 SGDLS, CDR2 YYNGEE. The CDR3 extends over 14 amino acids. J gave up 1 base and V 2 bases, and 2 bases lay outside the gene matches. CDR3 loop: CASSVGTANTEAFF. The CDR3 DNA is TGTGCCAGCAGCGTCGGGACAGCGAACACTGAAGCTTTCTTT.

This clonotype appeared many times. The chain joins TRBV6-5 to TRBJ2-3, with 8 bases fitting TRBD2. Per the germline V gene, CDR1 is MNHEY and CDR2 is SVGAGI. After removal of 2 bases from V and 3 bases from J, the junction contained 16 bases not matched to a gene. The length of the CDR3 is 19 residues. The CDR3 DNA reads TGTGCCAGCAGTTACGGACCGGGACTAGGCCTTTTAGGGACAGATACGCAGTATTTT. This translates into CASSYGPGLGLLGTDTQYF.

Ten or more counts support this clonotype. V and J are TRBV6-6 and TRBJ2-1; D perhaps matches TRBD1 (6 bases). Trimming left V 7 bases short and J 9 bases short, with 10 bases between. The CDR3 totals 11 residues. Germline CDR1 is MNHNY and CDR2 is SVGAGI (reference sequence). This CDR3 reads CASTEGGEQFF. CDR3 coding DNA: TGTGCCAGCACCGAAGGGGGTGAGCAGTTCTTC.

This clonotype was detected many times. This chain connects TRBV7-2 to TRBJ1-4; tentative D call: TRBD1 (5 bases). This CDR3 is 14 amino acids long. Deletions cut 1 base from V and 6 bases from J, with 9 bases between. Germline CDR1 SGHTA, CDR2 FQGNSA. The CDR3 nucleotides read TGTGCCAGCAGCTTAGTCGGAGGGGATGAAAAACTGTTTTTT. Translated, it gives CASSLVGGDEKLFF.

This clonotype was picked up many times. The chain uses TRBV4-2 and TRBJ1-4; 7 bases map to TRBD1. This CDR3 comprises 17 residues. From germline, CDR1 is LGHNA and CDR2 YNFKEQ. J was trimmed by 4 bases and V by 0 bases; bases with no gene match: 8. The CDR3 DNA reads TGTGCCAGCAGCCAAGATGGCGGGACAGCTAATAATGAAAAACTGTTTTTT. Its protein is CASSQDGGTANNEKLFF.

This clonotype occurred a few times. V is TRBV6-2 or TRBV6-3 and J is TRBJ2-7; maybe TRBD2 (6 bases). The V end lost 2 bases, the J end lost 2 bases, and 13 bases lay between the germline ends. The CDR3 covers 15 residues. Germline V gene data show CDR1 as MNHEY and CDR2 as SVGEGT. CDR3 nucleotides: TGTGCCAGCAGTTACGGGGGGAACTCGGCCTACGAGCAGTACTTC. Its protein product is CASSYGGNSAYEQYF.

This clonotype was detected ten times or more. The CDR3 coding sequence is TGTGCCATCGGACAGGGGGGCTCCTACGAGCAGTACGTC. Encoded protein: CAIGQGGSYEQYV. This chain links TRBV10-3 with TRBJ2-7, with 10 bases fitting TRBD1. In germline, CDR1 is ENHRY, CDR2 SYGVKD. This CDR3 comprises 13 residues. J lost 0 bases, V lost 8 bases, and 1 base had no gene match.

This clonotype was detected many times. The chain is built from TRBV6-5 and TRBJ2-7; D call uncertain. Germline V CDR1 and CDR2: MNHEY, SVGAGI. The ends were cut back, 6 bases at V and 6 bases at J, with 12 bases in the middle. CDR3 length: 12 amino acids. This CDR3 is CASSQGGVEQYF. CDR3 sequence (DNA): TGTGCCAGCAGCCAAGGTGGAGTCGAGCAGTACTTC.

This clonotype was found many times. The chain uses TRBV5-1 and TRBJ2-7; TRBD1 matches 7 bases. The trim removed 4 bases at V and 2 bases at J, leaving 3 bases unmatched. The CDR3 is 13 residues long. Germline lookup yields CDR1 SGHRS and CDR2 YFSETQ. This CDR3 reads CASSPDRTYEQYF. The CDR3 coding sequence is TGCGCCAGCAGCCCGGACAGGACCTACGAGCAGTACTTC.

This clonotype occurred a few times. The CDR3 coding sequence is TGTGCCAGCAGTTACTACGGGGGGGCGAACACTGAAGCTTTCTTT. Its translation is CASSYYGGANTEAFF. The gene calls are TRBV6-2 or TRBV6-3 and TRBJ1-1; weak D call: TRBD1 (6 bases). The V end lost 1 base, the J end lost 1 base, and 10 bases lay between the germline ends. The V gene's germline CDR1 is MNHEY and CDR2 SVGEGT. This CDR3 has 15 residues.

J is TRBJ1-6 and V is TRBV7-2; possible D gene TRBD1, 5 bases. This CDR3 is 15 amino acids long. V was shortened by 0 bases and J by 10 bases, with 13 bases between the two germline ends. The germline gives CDR1 SGHTA, CDR2 FQGNSA. CDR3 nucleotides: TGTGCCAGCAGCTTAGCGCTAGGGACGCGGTCACCCCTCCACTTT. The encoded protein is CASSLALGTRSPLHF.

This chain joins TRBV12-3 or TRBV12-4 and TRBJ1-2; D not resolved. The CDR3 is made up of 14 amino acids. The V gene lost 1 base and the J gene lost 1 base, with 7 bases spanning the gap. The CDR3 is CASSLDPVNYGYTF. The CDR3 DNA sequence: TGTGCCAGCAGTTTAGATCCGGTTAACTATGGCTACACCTTC.

Only a few counts were recorded for this clonotype. The chain combines TRBV7-2 with TRBJ2-1, with a possible D match to TRBD2 (6 bases). This CDR3 spans 15 amino acids. V was shortened by 6 bases and J by 4 bases, with 16 bases between the two germline ends. Per germline, CDR1 SGHTA and CDR2 FQGNSA. The CDR3 is CASSSGTARYNEQFF. DNA for the CDR3: TGTGCCAGCAGTTCCGGGACTGCCCGTTACAATGAGCAGTTCTTC.

The sample holds a few counts of this clonotype. The genes are TRBV29-1 and TRBJ2-5; possibly TRBD1 for D (6 bases). The CDR3 totals 14 residues. V was clipped by 4 bases and J by 2 bases, with 14 bases between them. Germline V gives CDR1 SQVTM, CDR2 ANQGSEA. The DNA of the CDR3 is TGCAGCGTTGGAGGACAGAGTTTACAAGAGACCCAGTACTTC. Translation: CSVGGQSLQETQYF.

The CDR3 DNA sequence: TGTGCCAGCAGCTTATCTGCGTCGCTTGAAGCTTTCTTT. Protein: CASSLSASLEAFF. The chain is built from TRBV7-8 and TRBJ1-1; D not resolved. This CDR3 is built from 13 residues. Germline assignment: CDR1 SGHVS and CDR2 FQNEAQ. V gave up 2 bases and J gave up 7 bases, with 11 bases separating them.

The sample holds many counts of this clonotype. This chain joins TRBV5-5 and TRBJ2-1; D may be TRBD2 (6 bases). Germline V gene lookup returns CDR1 SGHKS and CDR2 YYEKEE (reference sequence). The V gene lost 1 base and the J gene lost 4 bases, with 12 bases spanning the gap. The length of the CDR3 is 15 residues. CDR3 loop: CASSLYGSTYNEQFF. In DNA, the CDR3 is TGTGCCAGCAGCTTGTACGGGAGTACTTACAATGAGCAGTTCTTC.

This clonotype was seen repeatedly, ten times or more. This sequence joins TRBV9 and TRBJ2-3; 8 nucleotides align to TRBD1. The CDR3 has 14 amino acids. The V gene end was trimmed by 3 bases and the J gene end by 2 bases; junction bases not matched to a gene: 2. Germline V gene lookup returns CDR1 SGDLS and CDR2 YYNGEE. Written as DNA, the CDR3 is TGTGCCAGCAGCGGGACAGGGAACACAGATACGCAGTATTTT. It translates to CASSGTGNTDTQYF.

This clonotype came up many times. V gene TRBV6-5 combines with J gene TRBJ1-4, with D perhaps TRBD1 (5 bases). Trimming took off 6 bases at V and 0 bases at J, with 11 bases between the two ends. The germline CDR1 and CDR2 sequences are MNHEY and SVGAGI. The CDR3 contains 15 residues. CDR3 in DNA: TGTGCCAGCAGCCCCGGACACCCAACTAATGAAAAACTGTTTTTT. Encoded protein: CASSPGHPTNEKLFF.

This clonotype came up many times. The CDR3 protein is CSASGGGVEQFF. In DNA, the CDR3 is TGCAGTGCTAGTGGTGGGGGCGTTGAGCAGTTCTTC. The rearrangement links TRBV20-1 to TRBJ2-1; maybe TRBD1 (6 bases). The CDR3 sequence is 12 residues long. Per the germline V gene, CDR1 is DFQATT and CDR2 is SNEGSKA (reference sequence). Trimming took 3 bases from V and 9 from J, leaving 12 bases between them.

This clonotype was picked up many times. This sequence joins TRBV12-3 or TRBV12-4 and TRBJ1-1, with 7 positions matching TRBD1. The CDR3 loop spans 15 amino acids. The ends lost 6 bases at V and 1 base at J; junction bases unmatched: 8. The DNA of the CDR3 is TGTGCCAGCAGGGCCTACAGGGGATCGAACACTGAAGCTTTCTTT. Translation: CASRAYRGSNTEAFF.